The 19 T cell receptor beta chains reported below all come from one sample, sequenced in a study of CD4+ T cells in melanoma. Assay: immunoSEQ multiplex PCR; the TCRdb copy retains only in-frame clones and omits some. The sample records about 50,000 clones, approximately 89% being singletons. The sample was peripheral blood. The receptors were gathered from a human donor with melanoma.

CDR3 bases: TGTGCCAGCTCTCCGTATTCTGACAAGGGGCCGCAGTACTTC. Protein product: CASSPYSDKGPQYF. V usage is TRBV18 and J usage is TRBJ2-5; D possibly corresponds to TRBD1 (5 bases). V lost 6 bases and J lost 11, with 22 bases in between. The length of the CDR3 is 14 residues. The V gene's germline CDR1 is KGHSH and CDR2 LQKENI.

The chain employs TRBV15 and TRBJ1-4; TRBD1 aligns across 10 bases. CDR1 LNHNV and CDR2 YYDKDF come from the germline V gene (reference sequence). The CDR3 has 14 residues. V dropped 3 bases and J dropped 8; count of bases not matched to a gene: 3. CDR3: CATSRGTGVEKLFF. In DNA form, the CDR3 reads TGTGCCACCAGCAGGGGGACAGGGGTGGAAAAACTGTTTTTT. Filled out from reference TRBV15 and TRBJ1-4, the complete variable domain reads DAMVIQNPRYQVTQFGKPVTLSCSQTLNHNVMYWYQQKSSQAPKLLFHYYDKDFNNEADTPDNFQSRRPNTSFCFLDIRSPGLGDTAMYLCATSRGTGVEKLFFGSGTQLSVL.

The chain links TRBV2 to TRBJ1-1; 7 bases map to TRBD1. Trimming took 4 bases from V and 4 from J; bases not matched to a gene: 3. Germline V gene data show CDR1 as SNHLY and CDR2 as FYNNEI. CDR3 size: 13 residues. The CDR3 is CASSVRGVTEAFF. The DNA for the CDR3 is TGTGCCAGCAGTGTCAGGGGGGTCACTGAAGCTTTCTTT.

This chain joins TRBV28 and TRBJ1-5; TRBD1 matches 7 bases. CDR1 is MDHEN, CDR2 SYDVKM, per germline. Trimming at V came to 8 bases and at J to 4 bases, leaving 8 bases not matched to a gene. CDR3 size: 14 residues. CDR3 sequence reads: CASQTGDKNQPQHF. CDR3 in DNA: TGTGCCAGCCAAACAGGGGATAAGAATCAGCCCCAGCATTTT.

The chain employs TRBV7-9 and TRBJ2-7; perhaps TRBD2 as D (6 bases). Germline V gene sequence: CDR1 SEHNR, CDR2 FQNEAQ (reference sequence). The V and J ends lost 5 bases and 0 bases respectively, with 14 bases between them. CDR3 length equals 15 residues. As DNA, the CDR3 is TGTGCCAGCAGCCCAGGAGGGCAGAACTCCTACGAGCAGTACTTC. This gives the protein CASSPGGQNSYEQYF.

The chain employs TRBV6-1 and TRBJ1-6, with D possibly matching TRBD1 (6 bases). The CDR3 consists of 12 residues. Between the trimmed V and J ends, which lost 6 bases and 14 bases, there was a span of 14 bases. The germline CDR1 and CDR2 sequences are MNHNS and SASEGT. The CDR3 coding sequence is TGTGCCAGCAGCGAGGACAGCCTGGCCCTCCACTTT. Its protein product is CASSEDSLALHF.

V and J are TRBV27 and TRBJ2-7; a possible D gene is TRBD1 (5 bases). In germline, CDR1 is MNHEY, CDR2 SMNVEV (reference sequence). Trimming left V 3 bases short and J 0 bases short, with 9 bases between. This CDR3 region has 14 residues. CDR3 residues: CASSLTVDSYEQYF. The CDR3 region has the DNA TGTGCCAGCAGTTTGACAGTGGACTCCTACGAGCAGTACTTC.

The chain carries TRBV2 and TRBJ2-2; no firm D call. The CDR3 spans 11 residues. Trimming removed 7 bases from V and 8 bases from J, with 8 bases in between. Germline V lookup: CDR1 SNHLY, CDR2 FYNNEI. CDR3 DNA sequence: TGTGCCAGCAAGGTTGAAGGGGAGCTGTTTTTT. Encoded protein: CASKVEGELFF.

This clone has a handful of counts. V is TRBV9 and J is TRBJ1-6; the match to TRBD1 covers 9 bases. This CDR3 is built from 18 residues. CDR1 SGDLS and CDR2 YYNGEE come from the germline V gene. The J segment lost 6 bases and the V segment lost 0 bases, leaving 10 bases of the junction unmatched. For the CDR3, the DNA is TGTGCCAGCAGCGTAGCGGGGGGGGGACAGGGTACTAATTCACCCCTCCACTTT. It translates to CASSVAGGGQGTNSPLHF.

The gene calls are TRBV6-5 and TRBJ2-2; D might be TRBD1 (5 bases). The ends were cut back, 9 bases at V and 4 bases at J, with 18 bases in the middle. Germline CDR1 and CDR2: MNHEY and SVGAGI. CDR3 length equals 15 residues. The CDR3 DNA reads as TGTGCCAGTCTAGAGACAGCCTGGGGCACCGGGGAGCTGTTTTTT. This encodes CASLETAWGTGELFF.

The gene calls are TRBV9 and TRBJ2-3, with 7 positions matching TRBD2. The CDR3 spans 15 residues. V lost 3 bases, J lost 3 bases, and 7 bases stayed unmatched. Germline CDR1 is SGDLS and CDR2 is YYNGEE. DNA of the CDR3: TGTGCCAGCAGCGACGGGGGGAACACAACAGATACGCAGTATTTT. It translates to CASSDGGNTTDTQYF.

This rearrangement joins TRBV4-1 to TRBJ1-2, with TRBD1 matching 10 bases. Germline CDR1 is MGHRA and CDR2 is YSYEKL. Unmatched junction bases numbered 9, after V lost 2 bases and J lost 6 bases. CDR3 size: 16 residues. The CDR3 loop is CASSQLGTGVIDGYTF. As DNA, the CDR3 is TGCGCCAGCAGCCAACTTGGGACAGGGGTGATCGATGGCTACACCTTC.

This chain links TRBV29-1 with TRBJ1-1; unclear D gene. The V end was cut by 1 base, the J end by 0 bases, with 9 bases between. The CDR3 is made up of 14 amino acids. Germline assignment: CDR1 SQVTM and CDR2 ANQGSEA. In DNA form, the CDR3 reads TGCAGCGTTGAAGTTTCGGGGTTGAACACTGAAGCTTTCTTT. Protein: CSVEVSGLNTEAFF.

The chain couples TRBV7-6 to TRBJ2-5; D not resolved. There are 13 residues in the CDR3. Germline V lookup: CDR1 SGHVS, CDR2 FNYEAQ. The V gene lost 6 bases and the J gene lost 4 bases, with 12 bases spanning the gap. The CDR3, as DNA: TGTGCCAGCAGTCGCCGGACGGGAGAGACCCAGTACTTC. Its protein product is CASSRRTGETQYF.

J is TRBJ1-5 and V is TRBV7-2; tentatively, D is TRBD1 (5 bases). V was clipped by 1 base and J by 9 bases, with 16 bases between them. The length of the CDR3 is 15 residues. CDR1 is SGHTA and CDR2 is FQGNSA in the germline V gene. The CDR3 coding sequence is TGTGCCAGCAGCTTAGTCGGGGCAGCAATGAGGCCCCAGCATTTT. Encoded protein: CASSLVGAAMRPQHF.

This chain joins TRBV11-1 and TRBJ2-1; 9 bases line up with TRBD2. Trimming took 1 base from V and 8 from J; bases not matched to a gene: 6. CDR3 length equals 15 residues. CDR1 and CDR2 (germline): SGHAT, FQDESV (reference sequence). The CDR3 spells CASSLDLAGIHEQFF. The CDR3 nucleotides are TGTGCCAGCAGCTTAGATCTAGCGGGGATCCATGAGCAGTTCTTC.

The chain joins TRBV6-6 to TRBJ1-4; D unresolved. Trimming took off 7 bases at V and 4 bases at J, with 7 bases between the two ends. Germline V gene lookup returns CDR1 MNHNY and CDR2 SVGAGI (reference sequence). This CDR3 is built from 12 residues. This CDR3 is CASKFFNEKLFF. The CDR3 DNA reads as TGTGCCAGCAAGTTCTTTAATGAAAAACTGTTTTTT.

The rearrangement joins TRBV5-1 to TRBJ2-1, with 13 bases identical to TRBD2. V shed 0 bases and J 7 bases; nucleotides not matched to a gene: 1. CDR1 is SGHRS and CDR2 is YFSETQ in the germline V gene. CDR3 size: 15 residues. This CDR3 is CASSLVTSGGNEQFF. The CDR3, as DNA: TGCGCCAGCAGCTTGGTGACTAGCGGGGGGAATGAGCAGTTCTTC.

The rearrangement links TRBV7-8 to TRBJ1-3; TRBD1 matches 9 bases. Germline values: CDR1 SGHVS, CDR2 FQNEAQ. This CDR3 contains 16 residues. J gave up 0 bases and V 3 bases, and 3 bases lay outside the gene matches. The CDR3 coding sequence is TGTGCCAGCAGCTTGGACAGGGGCTACTCTGGAAACACCATATATTTT. Encoded protein: CASSLDRGYSGNTIYF.